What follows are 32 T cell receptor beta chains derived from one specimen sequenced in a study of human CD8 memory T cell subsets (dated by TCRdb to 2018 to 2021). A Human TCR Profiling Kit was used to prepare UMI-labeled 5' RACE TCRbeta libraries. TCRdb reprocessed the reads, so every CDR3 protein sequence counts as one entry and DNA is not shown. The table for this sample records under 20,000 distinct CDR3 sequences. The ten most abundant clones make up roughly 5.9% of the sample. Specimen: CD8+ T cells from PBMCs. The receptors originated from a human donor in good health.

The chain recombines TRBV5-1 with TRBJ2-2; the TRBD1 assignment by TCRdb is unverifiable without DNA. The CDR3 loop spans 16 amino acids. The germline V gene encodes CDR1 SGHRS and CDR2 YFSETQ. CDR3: CASSPGQVSSTGELFF.

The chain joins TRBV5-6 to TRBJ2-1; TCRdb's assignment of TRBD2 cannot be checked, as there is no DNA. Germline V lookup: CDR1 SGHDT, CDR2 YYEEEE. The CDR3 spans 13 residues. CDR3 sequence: CASSLELAGEQFF.

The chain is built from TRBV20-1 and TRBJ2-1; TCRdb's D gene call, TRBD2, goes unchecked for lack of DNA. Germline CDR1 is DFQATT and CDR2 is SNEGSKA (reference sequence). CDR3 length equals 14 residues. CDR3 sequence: CSATPTSSYNEQFF.

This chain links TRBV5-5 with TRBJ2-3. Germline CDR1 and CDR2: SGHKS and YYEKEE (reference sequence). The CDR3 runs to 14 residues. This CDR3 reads CASSHPDSPDTQYF.

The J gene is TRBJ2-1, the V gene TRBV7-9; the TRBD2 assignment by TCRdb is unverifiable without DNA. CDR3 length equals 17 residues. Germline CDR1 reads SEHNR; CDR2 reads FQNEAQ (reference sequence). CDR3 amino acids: CASSGPRTVSGDNEQFF.

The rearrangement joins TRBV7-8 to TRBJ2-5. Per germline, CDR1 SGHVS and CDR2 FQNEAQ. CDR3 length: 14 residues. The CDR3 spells CASSLVRFAETQYF.

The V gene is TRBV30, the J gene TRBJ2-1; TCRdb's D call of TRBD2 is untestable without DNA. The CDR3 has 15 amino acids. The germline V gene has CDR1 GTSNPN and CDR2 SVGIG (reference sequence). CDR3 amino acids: CAWTSGSKPYNEQFF.

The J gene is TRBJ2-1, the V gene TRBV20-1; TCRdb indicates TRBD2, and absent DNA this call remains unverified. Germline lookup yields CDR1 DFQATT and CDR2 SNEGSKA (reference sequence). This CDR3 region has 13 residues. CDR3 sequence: CSASPLDYNEQFF.

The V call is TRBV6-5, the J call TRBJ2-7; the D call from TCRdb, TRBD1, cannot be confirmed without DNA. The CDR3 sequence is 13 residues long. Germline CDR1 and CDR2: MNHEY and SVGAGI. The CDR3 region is CASSEQGTYEQYF.

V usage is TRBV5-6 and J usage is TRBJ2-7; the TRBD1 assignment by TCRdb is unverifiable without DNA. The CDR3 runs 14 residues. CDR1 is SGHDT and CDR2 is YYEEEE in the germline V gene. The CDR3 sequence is CASSPDSGVYEQYF.

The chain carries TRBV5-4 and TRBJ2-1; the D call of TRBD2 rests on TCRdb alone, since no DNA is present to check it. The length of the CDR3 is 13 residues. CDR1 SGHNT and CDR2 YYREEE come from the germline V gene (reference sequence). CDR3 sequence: CASTNNPRDEQFF.

The CDR3 spells CASRSASYNEQFF. The V call is TRBV28, the J call TRBJ2-1. The V gene's germline CDR1 is MDHEN and CDR2 SYDVKM. The CDR3 loop spans 13 amino acids.

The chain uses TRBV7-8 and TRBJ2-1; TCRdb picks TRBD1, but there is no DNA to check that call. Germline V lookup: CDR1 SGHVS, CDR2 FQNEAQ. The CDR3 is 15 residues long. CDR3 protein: CASSYSGGVYNEQFF.

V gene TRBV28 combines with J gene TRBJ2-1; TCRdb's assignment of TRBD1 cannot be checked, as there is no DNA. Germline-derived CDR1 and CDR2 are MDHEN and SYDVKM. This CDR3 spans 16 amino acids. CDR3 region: CASSLVGVGTYNEQFF.

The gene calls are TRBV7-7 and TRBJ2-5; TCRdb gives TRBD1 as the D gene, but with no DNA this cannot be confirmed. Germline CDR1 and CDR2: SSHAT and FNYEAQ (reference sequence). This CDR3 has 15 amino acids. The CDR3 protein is CASSLGAPGRGTQYF.

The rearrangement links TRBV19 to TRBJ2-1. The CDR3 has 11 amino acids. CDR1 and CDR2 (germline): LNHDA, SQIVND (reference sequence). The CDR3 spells CASSTSDEQFF.

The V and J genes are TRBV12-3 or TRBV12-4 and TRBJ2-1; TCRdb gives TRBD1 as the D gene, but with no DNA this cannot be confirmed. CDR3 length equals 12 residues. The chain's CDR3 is CASSSYDRGQFF.

The CDR3 here is CSAEVVEAGYGYTF. This chain joins TRBV20-1 and TRBJ1-2. Germline values: CDR1 DFQATT, CDR2 SNEGSKA (reference sequence). The CDR3 is made up of 14 amino acids.

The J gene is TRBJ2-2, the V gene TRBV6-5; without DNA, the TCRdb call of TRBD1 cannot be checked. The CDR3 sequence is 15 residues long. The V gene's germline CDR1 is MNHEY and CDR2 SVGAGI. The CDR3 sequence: CASSPGGQGAGELFF.

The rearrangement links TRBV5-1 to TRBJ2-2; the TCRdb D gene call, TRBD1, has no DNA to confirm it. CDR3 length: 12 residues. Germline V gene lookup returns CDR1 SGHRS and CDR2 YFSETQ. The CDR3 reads CASTPSGRELFF.

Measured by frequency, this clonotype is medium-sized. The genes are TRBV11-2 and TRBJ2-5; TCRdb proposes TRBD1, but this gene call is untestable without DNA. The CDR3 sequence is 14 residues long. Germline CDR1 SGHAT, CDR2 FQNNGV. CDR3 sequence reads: CASSSGTQQETQYF. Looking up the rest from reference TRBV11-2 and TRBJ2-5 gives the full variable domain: EAGVAQSPRYKIIEKRQSVAFWCNPISGHATLYWYQQILGQGPKLLIQFQNNGVVDDSQLPKDRFSAERLKGVDSTLKIQPAKLEDSAVYLCASSSGTQQETQYFGPGTRLLVL.

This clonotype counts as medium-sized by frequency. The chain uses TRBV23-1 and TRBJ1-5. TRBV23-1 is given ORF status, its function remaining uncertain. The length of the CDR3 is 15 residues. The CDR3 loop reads CASSPGRGRLQPQHF.

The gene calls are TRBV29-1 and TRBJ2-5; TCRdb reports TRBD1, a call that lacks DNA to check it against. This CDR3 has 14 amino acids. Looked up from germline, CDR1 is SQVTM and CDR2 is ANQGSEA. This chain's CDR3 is CSVDDRGRDETQYF.

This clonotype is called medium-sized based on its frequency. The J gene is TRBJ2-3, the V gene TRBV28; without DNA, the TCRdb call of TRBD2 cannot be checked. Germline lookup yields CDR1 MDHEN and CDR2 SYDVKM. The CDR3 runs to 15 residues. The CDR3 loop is CASSFLAGKSDTQYF.

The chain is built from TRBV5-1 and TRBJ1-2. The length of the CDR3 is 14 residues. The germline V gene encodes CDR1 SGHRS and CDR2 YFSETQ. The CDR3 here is CASSLETLRDGYTF.

CDR3: CASSIGPRGLFGDTQYF. The chain combines TRBV19 with TRBJ2-3; TCRdb's D call of TRBD1 is untestable without DNA. Germline V gene data show CDR1 as LNHDA and CDR2 as SQIVND (reference sequence). This CDR3 is 17 amino acids long. The whole variable domain, remainder taken from reference TRBV19 and TRBJ2-3, is DGGITQSPKYLFRKEGQNVTLSCEQNLNHDAMYWYRQDPGQGLRLIYYSQIVNDFQKGDIAEGYSVSREKKESFPLTVTSAQKNPTAFYLCASSIGPRGLFGDTQYFGPGTRLTVL.

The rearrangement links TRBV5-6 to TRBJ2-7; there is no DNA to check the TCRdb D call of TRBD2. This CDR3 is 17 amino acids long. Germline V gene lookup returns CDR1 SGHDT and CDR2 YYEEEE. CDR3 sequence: CASSLDASGSVYDEQYF.

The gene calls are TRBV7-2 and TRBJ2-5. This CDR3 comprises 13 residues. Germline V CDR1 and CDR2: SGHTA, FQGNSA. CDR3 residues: CASSLGQVETQYF.

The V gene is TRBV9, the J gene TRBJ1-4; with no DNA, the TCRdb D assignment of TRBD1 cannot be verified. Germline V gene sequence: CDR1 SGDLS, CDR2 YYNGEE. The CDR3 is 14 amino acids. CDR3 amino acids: CASSPTGADEKLFF.

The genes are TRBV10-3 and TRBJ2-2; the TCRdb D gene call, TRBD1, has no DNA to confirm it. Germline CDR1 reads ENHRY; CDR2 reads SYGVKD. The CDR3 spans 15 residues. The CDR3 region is CAISTGTGPTGELFF.

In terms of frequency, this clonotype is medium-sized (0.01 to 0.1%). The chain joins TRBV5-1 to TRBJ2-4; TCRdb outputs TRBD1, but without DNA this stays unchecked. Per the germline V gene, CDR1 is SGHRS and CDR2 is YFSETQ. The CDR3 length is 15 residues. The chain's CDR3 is CASSLEGTQKNIQYF.

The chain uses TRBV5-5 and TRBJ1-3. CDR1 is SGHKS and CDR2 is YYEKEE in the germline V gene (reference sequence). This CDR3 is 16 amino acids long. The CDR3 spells CASSLKTSVSGNTIYF.